The 15 T cell receptor beta chains below come from one sample, sequenced in a study of T cell changes during pregnancy in multiple sclerosis. Clones were sequenced by immunoSEQ multiplex PCR, and TCRdb holds only the in-frame ones, with some missing. This sample has around 100,000 clones, with approximately 90% found just once. The source was peripheral blood, collected after pregnancy. These receptors all stem from a female donor with multiple sclerosis, enrolled in a pregnancy study.

The CDR3 spells CASSSGTEAFF. The CDR3 bases are TGTGCCAGCAGTTCAGGGACTGAAGCTTTCTTT. The chain joins TRBV7-3 to TRBJ1-1, with a weak D call TRBD1 (5 bases). The CDR3 covers 11 residues. CDR1 SGHTA and CDR2 FQGTGA come from the germline V gene. V was trimmed by 6 bases and J by 5 bases, leaving 7 bases between them.

The V gene is TRBV6-1, the J gene TRBJ1-1; D ambiguous. The CDR3 spans 11 residues. Looked up from germline, CDR1 is MNHNS and CDR2 is SASEGT. Deletions cut 3 bases from V and 11 bases from J, with 10 bases between. The CDR3 region is CASSEGRTAFF. CDR3 in DNA: TGTGCCAGCAGTGAGGGCCGAACGGCTTTCTTT.

The rearrangement links TRBV21-1 to TRBJ1-3; TRBD1 was called by the table and not checked on the DNA. TRBV21-1 is a pseudogene locus. This CDR3 is 13 amino acids long. CDR3 residues: CASSTRQGNTIYF. The CDR3 region has the DNA TGTGCCAGCAGCACGCGACAGGGGAACACCATATATTTT.

The CDR3 region has the DNA TGTGCCAGTGGGGCGCGCGGGGGGCCCACAGATACGCAGTATTTT. Its translation is CASGARGGPTDTQYF. J is TRBJ2-3 and V is TRBV6-4; 8 positions match TRBD2. J gave up 2 bases and V 9 bases, and 10 bases lay outside the gene matches. CDR3 length: 15 amino acids. The V gene's germline CDR1 is MRHNA and CDR2 SNTAGT.

CDR3 DNA sequence: TGTGCCAGTAGTATAGTACAGGGCACCGGGGAGCTGTTTTTT. Protein product: CASSIVQGTGELFF. The V call is TRBV19, the J call TRBJ2-2; perhaps TRBD1 as D (6 bases). Trimming left V 1 base short and J 4 bases short, with 7 bases between. CDR1 and CDR2 (germline): LNHDA, SQIVND (reference sequence). The CDR3 is made up of 14 amino acids. The variable domain in full, completed from reference TRBV19 and TRBJ2-2, reads DGGITQSPKYLFRKEGQNVTLSCEQNLNHDAMYWYRQDPGQGLRLIYYSQIVNDFQKGDIAEGYSVSREKKESFPLTVTSAQKNPTAFYLCASSIVQGTGELFFGEGSRLTVL.

The chain combines TRBV9 with TRBJ2-2; a weak D match, TRBD1 (6 bases). The CDR3 contains 15 residues. The V and J ends lost 3 bases and 1 base respectively, with 10 bases between them. The germline CDR1 and CDR2 sequences are SGDLS and YYNGEE. Here the CDR3 reads CASSGPGQNTGELFF. CDR3 coding DNA: TGTGCCAGCAGCGGGCCGGGACAGAACACCGGGGAGCTGTTTTTT.

This rearrangement joins TRBV10-3 to TRBJ2-7; 8 bases agree with TRBD1. Germline V gene lookup returns CDR1 ENHRY and CDR2 SYGVKD. The CDR3 consists of 17 residues. Losses at the gene ends were 2 bases for V and 3 bases for J; bases not matched to a gene: 12. The CDR3 DNA follows: TGTGCCATCAGTGAGGGGAACAGGGGGAAGGTTCTCTACGAGCAGTACTTC. Its translation is CAISEGNRGKVLYEQYF.

The J gene is TRBJ1-2, the V gene TRBV5-1; 9 bases are a match to TRBD1. This CDR3 comprises 14 residues. Germline V gene data show CDR1 as SGHRS and CDR2 as YFSETQ. The trim removed 0 bases at V and 3 bases at J, leaving 0 bases unmatched. CDR3 residues: CASSLGTGDYGYTF. As DNA, the CDR3 is TGCGCCAGCAGCTTGGGGACAGGGGACTATGGCTACACCTTC.

The gene calls are TRBV30 and TRBJ1-2; D is possibly TRBD1 (6 bases). This CDR3 is built from 12 residues. V lost 8 bases to trimming and J lost 4 bases, with 14 bases between them. CDR1 is GTSNPN, CDR2 SVGIG, per germline (reference sequence). The CDR3 DNA follows: TGTGCCGGGCCCAGGGGTTTCTATGGCTACACCTTC. It codes for CAGPRGFYGYTF.

This sequence joins TRBV29-1 and TRBJ1-6; TRBD1 aligns across 7 bases. The CDR3 spans 15 residues. V lost 7 bases, J lost 0 bases, and 6 bases stayed unmatched. The germline V gene has CDR1 SQVTM and CDR2 ANQGSEA. This chain's CDR3 is CSAMTGSSYNSPLHF. The CDR3 nucleotides read TGCAGCGCCATGACAGGGAGCTCCTATAATTCACCCCTCCACTTT. The whole variable domain, remainder taken from reference TRBV29-1 and TRBJ1-6, is SAVISQKPSRDICQRGTSLTIQCQVDSQVTMMFWYRQQPGQSLTLIATANQGSEATYESGFVIDKFPISRPNLTFSTLTVSNMSPEDSSIYLCSAMTGSSYNSPLHFGNGTRLTVT.

V usage is TRBV28 and J usage is TRBJ2-1; D may be TRBD2 (6 bases). CDR3 length: 16 residues. CDR1 MDHEN and CDR2 SYDVKM come from the germline V gene. Deletions cut 5 bases from V and 0 bases from J, with 14 bases between. The CDR3: CASSPGLTSSYNEQFF. Here the CDR3 DNA reads TGTGCCAGCAGTCCGGGACTCACTAGCTCCTACAATGAGCAGTTCTTC.

The genes are TRBV5-1 and TRBJ1-1; TRBD1 matches at 8 bases. This CDR3 spans 15 amino acids. V was pared by 3 bases and J by 2 bases, with 6 bases of the junction left unmatched. CDR1 SGHRS and CDR2 YFSETQ come from the germline V gene. DNA for the CDR3: TGCGCCAGCAGCTCGACAGGGGACCAAAACACTGAAGCTTTCTTT. Its translation: CASSSTGDQNTEAFF.

CDR3 DNA sequence: TGTGCCAGCAATGCGCCAGGGGGGCCTATGACAGATACGCAGTATTTT. It encodes CASNAPGGPMTDTQYF. This chain connects TRBV13 to TRBJ2-3; possibly TRBD1 for D (7 bases). Per the germline V gene, CDR1 is PRHDT and CDR2 is FYEKMQ (reference sequence). Deletions cut 7 bases from V and 3 bases from J, with 20 bases between. There are 16 residues in the CDR3.

CDR3 DNA: TGTGCCAGCAGTGACCCACCGAACAGGGGGCGGTTTGAAAAACTGTTTTTT. Residues: CASSDPPNRGRFEKLFF. The V gene is TRBV25-1, the J gene TRBJ1-4; 9 nucleotides match TRBD1. Unmatched junction bases numbered 12, after V lost 3 bases and J lost 7 bases. Per germline, CDR1 MGHDK and CDR2 SYGVNS. The CDR3 is 17 amino acids.

The chain combines TRBV7-2 with TRBJ2-2; D may be TRBD1 (6 bases). The CDR3 is 16 residues long. Trimming cost V 3 bases and J 5 bases, with 16 bases left between them. Germline values: CDR1 SGHTA, CDR2 FQGNSA. As DNA, the CDR3 is TGTGCCAGCAGCTTCAACAGGGTGATAATAACCGGGGAGCTGTTTTTT. Encoded protein: CASSFNRVIITGELFF.